This entry lists 14 T cell receptor beta chains sequenced from one sample in a study of OX40 agonist ivuxolimab in advanced cancers. Here immunoSEQ multiplex PCR was the method, and the copy in TCRdb shows in-frame clones only, minus some. The sample has 72,000 or so clones, roughly 89% seen once. The sequencing here drew on CD4+ or CD8+ T cells sorted from blood, taken in a trial of the OX40 agonist ivuxolimab. The receptors come from an adult with an advanced solid tumor such as melanoma, head and neck, liver or kidney cancer.

This sequence joins TRBV7-9 and TRBJ2-7, with 8 bases fitting TRBD1. Per the germline V gene, CDR1 is SEHNR and CDR2 is FQNEAQ (reference sequence). CDR3 length: 16 residues. Trimming at V came to 1 base and at J to 2 bases, leaving 7 bases not matched to a gene. The DNA of the CDR3 is TGTGCCAGCAGCTTAGATTGGGACAGGATCCCCTACGAGCAGTACTTC. Translation gives CASSLDWDRIPYEQYF.

The chain uses TRBV29-1 and TRBJ2-7; 9 bases are a match to TRBD2. The length of the CDR3 is 16 residues. In germline, CDR1 is SQVTM, CDR2 ANQGSEA. Germline trimming cut 5 bases from V and 1 base from J; bases unmatched to any gene: 12. The CDR3 DNA follows: TGCAGCGTTCATGGACTAGCGTCAGCGGGATCCTACGAGCAGTACTTC. This translates into CSVHGLASAGSYEQYF.

The chain combines TRBV5-1 with TRBJ2-5; no clear D. CDR3 length: 14 residues. Germline assignment: CDR1 SGHRS and CDR2 YFSETQ. The V end was cut by 0 bases, the J end by 1 base, with 7 bases between. Written as DNA, the CDR3 is TGCGCCAGCAGCTTGGTACAGCCCCAAGAGACCCAGTACTTC. This translates into CASSLVQPQETQYF.

V usage is TRBV5-1 and J usage is TRBJ1-2, with TRBD1 matching 8 bases. Germline values: CDR1 SGHRS, CDR2 YFSETQ. The CDR3 has 15 residues. With 1 base clipped from V and 6 bases from J, the junction kept 8 bases outside the gene matches. CDR3 amino acids: CASSLLPGGEDGYTF. CDR3 sequence (DNA): TGCGCCAGCAGCTTGTTACCAGGGGGCGAGGATGGCTACACCTTC.

The V call is TRBV7-3, the J call TRBJ2-3; D remains unclear. V was cut by 4 bases and J by 4 bases, with 9 bases left in between. Per germline, CDR1 SGHTA and CDR2 FQGTGA. The CDR3 runs to 13 residues. CDR3 sequence reads: CASSSLGPDTQYF. The CDR3 DNA reads TGTGCCAGCAGCTCGTTGGGTCCAGATACGCAGTATTTT.

The chain combines TRBV5-1 with TRBJ2-3; tentative D call: TRBD1 (6 bases). V lost 0 bases, J lost 0 bases, and 8 bases lay in between. Germline V CDR1 and CDR2: SGHRS, YFSETQ. The length of the CDR3 is 15 residues. The CDR3 loop reads CASSLGQASTDTQYF. The CDR3 nucleotides are TGCGCCAGCAGCTTGGGACAGGCTAGCACAGATACGCAGTATTTT.

This sequence joins TRBV29-1 and TRBJ1-2; TRBD1 aligns across 9 bases. Germline V gene sequence: CDR1 SQVTM, CDR2 ANQGSEA. The V and J ends lost 5 bases and 2 bases, in that order; junction bases with no gene match: 3. This CDR3 contains 13 residues. The CDR3 is CSVFGQGNYGYTF. The CDR3 DNA reads as TGCAGCGTTTTCGGACAGGGGAACTATGGCTACACCTTC. Variable domain in full (rest from reference TRBV29-1 and TRBJ1-2): SAVISQKPSRDICQRGTSLTIQCQVDSQVTMMFWYRQQPGQSLTLIATANQGSEATYESGFVIDKFPISRPNLTFSTLTVSNMSPEDSSIYLCSVFGQGNYGYTFGSGTRLTVV.

This chain links TRBV5-1 with TRBJ1-6; TRBD1 agrees at 8 bases. Germline V CDR1 and CDR2: SGHRS, YFSETQ. After removal of 0 bases from V and 8 bases from J, the junction contained 4 bases not matched to a gene. This CDR3 has 15 residues. The chain's CDR3 is CASSLEGQGHSPLHF. The CDR3 DNA reads TGCGCCAGCAGCTTGGAAGGACAGGGACATTCACCCCTCCACTTT. Supplemented by reference TRBV5-1 and TRBJ1-6, the full variable domain reads KAGVTQTPRYLIKTRGQQVTLSCSPISGHRSVSWYQQTPGQGLQFLFEYFSETQRNKGNFPGRFSGRQFSNSRSEMNVSTLELGDSALYLCASSLEGQGHSPLHFGNGTRLTVT.

V and J are TRBV7-9 and TRBJ2-3; D is unresolved. Germline CDR1 and CDR2: SEHNR and FQNEAQ (reference sequence). The CDR3 is 12 residues long. V dropped 5 bases and J dropped 6 bases, with 9 bases sitting between them. CDR3 DNA: TGTGCCAGCAGCCCCCCCAGTGATACGCAGTATTTT. This encodes CASSPPSDTQYF. Using reference TRBV7-9 and TRBJ2-3 for the parts outside the CDR3, the full variable domain is DTGVSQNPRHKITKRGQNVTFRCDPISEHNRLYWYRQTLGQGPEFLTYFQNEAQLEKSRLLSDRFSAERPKGSFSTLEIQRTEQGDSAMYLCASSPPSDTQYFGPGTRLTVL.

This CDR3 reads CASSLAQRAGQPQHF. The CDR3 nucleotides are TGTGCCAGCAGCTTAGCGCAGAGGGCAGGGCAGCCCCAGCATTTT. V gene TRBV7-2 combines with J gene TRBJ1-5, with D perhaps matching TRBD1 (5 bases). The CDR3 contains 15 residues. Trimming removed 0 bases from V and 7 bases from J, with 13 bases in between. Germline values: CDR1 SGHTA, CDR2 FQGNSA.

This clone was counted once. The V call is TRBV7-6, the J call TRBJ2-5; D ambiguous. The CDR3 covers 11 residues. V was shortened by 5 bases and J by 5 bases, with 6 bases between the two germline ends. Germline-derived CDR1 and CDR2 are SGHVS and FNYEAQ. The DNA of the CDR3 is TGTGCCAGCAGCCAAGGGGAGACCCAGTACTTC. It is translated as CASSQGETQYF.

The rearrangement uses TRBV29-1 and TRBJ1-2, with D perhaps matching TRBD1 (5 bases). This CDR3 region has 13 residues. Trimming pared 5 bases from V and 0 bases from J, leaving 10 bases between. Germline CDR1 SQVTM, CDR2 ANQGSEA. The CDR3 DNA follows: TGCAGCGTTTTGGGGGATACTAACTATGGCTACACCTTC. Translated: CSVLGDTNYGYTF.

The chain uses TRBV10-1 and TRBJ1-2, with D unresolved. The CDR3 is made up of 13 amino acids. Trimming stripped 2 bases from V and 8 bases from J, with 12 bases between. Germline V lookup: CDR1 WNHNN, CDR2 SYGVQD (reference sequence). The CDR3 loop is CASSETRSGGYTF. The CDR3 bases are TGCGCCAGCAGTGAGACCCGATCGGGGGGCTACACCTTC.

The chain recombines TRBV5-4 with TRBJ2-6; the D is unclear. Germline CDR1 reads SGHNT; CDR2 reads YYREEE (reference sequence). CDR3 length equals 14 residues. Trimming cost V 7 bases and J 3 bases, with 11 bases left between them. As DNA, the CDR3 is TGTGCCAGCTCTCGAGGTGGTGGGGCCAACGTCCTGACTTTC. As protein: CASSRGGGANVLTF.